What follows describes a single TCR beta chain. The sample comes from a study of T cell clones after liver transplantation. Whole-study context: A pre-transplant mixed lymphocyte reaction with TCRbeta sequencing defined graft-donor-reactive clones followed in post-transplant blood.

CDR3 length: 16 residues. Germline CDR1 reads MDHEN; CDR2 reads SYDVKM. J lost 6 bases, V lost 5 bases, and 9 bases had no gene match. The table came from immunoSEQ multiplex PCR; TCRdb's copy has only in-frame clones and leaves some out. The sample consists of roughly 57,000 clones, about 64% of them appearing once. This rearrangement joins TRBV28 to TRBJ1-6; 8 bases line up with TRBD1. The clonotype was recovered from a human donor who received a liver transplant. This material consisted of CD4+ T cells from blood, taken before liver transplant. The CDR3 protein is CASSINRGSGNSPLHF. Here the CDR3 DNA reads TGTGCCAGCAGTATAAACAGGGGGAGTGGTAATTCACCCCTCCACTTT.